What follows are 21 T cell receptor beta chains derived from one specimen sequenced in a study of regulatory T cells in long-lasting Graves disease. Building of the TCR beta libraries involved iRepertoire HTBI primers and Arm-PCR of CDR3 regions. One entry per CDR3 protein results from TCRdb running MiXCR on the multiplex PCR reads. The data contain around 400,000 distinct CDR3 sequences, about 15% of them singletons. Time point specified: newly diagnosed GD, antithyroid drugs for less than 3 months. The authors made the TCR library using RNA they extracted from PBMCs. Another study also made use of these data, one on T cells in Graves' hyperthyroidism and ophthalmopathy.

The sequences come from peripheral blood mononuclear cells (PBMCs), collected at new diagnosis, from a patient treated with antithyroid drugs. The receptors were sampled from a woman in her 40s with Graves disease.

This clonotype was counted at least ten times. This rearrangement joins TRBV2 to TRBJ1-5; TRBD1 matches at 7 bases. Germline V gene data show CDR1 as SNHLY and CDR2 as FYNNEI. CDR3 length: 15 residues. With 1 base clipped from V and 6 bases from J, the junction kept 6 bases outside the gene matches. CDR3 loop: CASSEEGAQSQPQHF. The CDR3 region has the DNA TGTGCCAGCAGTGAAGAGGGGGCGCAAAGTCAGCCCCAGCATTTT. Full variable domain (rest looked up from reference TRBV2 and TRBJ1-5): EPEVTQTPSHQVTQMGQEVILRCVPISNHLYFYWYRQILGQKVEFLVSFYNNEISEKSEIFDDQFSVERPDGSNFTLKIRSTKLEDSAMYFCASSEEGAQSQPQHFGDGTRLSIL.

This clonotype was found a few times. The rearrangement links TRBV19 to TRBJ1-1, with D unclear. Germline V gives CDR1 LNHDA, CDR2 SQIVND (reference sequence). The CDR3 sequence is 13 residues long. V lost 2 bases and J 2 bases, leaving 6 bases between the germline ends. CDR3 DNA: TGTGCCAGTAGTATACAGTTCAACACTGAAGCTTTCTTT. Translating gives CASSIQFNTEAFF.

This clonotype was detected many times. DNA of the CDR3: TGTGCCAGCAGCCAAGATATAGGACTGGTCGAGACCCAGTACTTC. Amino acid sequence: CASSQDIGLVETQYF. The chain is built from TRBV3-1 and TRBJ2-5; tentative D call: TRBD2 (5 bases). CDR1 is LGHDT and CDR2 is YNNKEL in the germline V gene (reference sequence). Deletions cut 0 bases from V and 5 bases from J, with 13 bases between. The CDR3 loop spans 15 amino acids.

This clonotype was seen a handful of times. CDR3 in DNA: TGTGCCAGCAGAGAGCTAGCGGGTAGCTCCTACAATGAGCAGTTCTTC. It yields the protein CASRELAGSSYNEQFF. The chain joins TRBV28 to TRBJ2-1; 8 bases are shared with TRBD2. Trimming removed 6 bases from V and 0 bases from J; junction bases left unmatched: 7. Germline-derived CDR1 and CDR2 are MDHEN and SYDVKM. The CDR3 covers 16 residues.

There are a few counts of this clonotype. This chain uses TRBV7-2 with TRBJ1-1; the D is unclear. The length of the CDR3 is 16 residues. Germline values: CDR1 SGHTA, CDR2 FQGNSA. V was cut by 5 bases and J by 3 bases, with 19 bases left in between. The CDR3 here is CASSPHTGSPYTEAFF. DNA of the CDR3: TGTGCCAGCAGCCCCCATACCGGGAGCCCCTACACTGAAGCTTTCTTT.

This rearrangement joins TRBV5-1 to TRBJ2-1; TRBD2 matches at 10 bases. Looked up from germline, CDR1 is SGHRS and CDR2 is YFSETQ. The CDR3 length is 16 residues. J gave up 6 bases and V 0 bases, and 6 bases lay outside the gene matches. CDR3 DNA sequence: TGCGCCAGCAGCTTGGCTAGCGGGAGTGGTTTCAATGAGCAGTTCTTC. Translating gives CASSLASGSGFNEQFF.

Many counts were recorded for this clonotype. The rearrangement joins TRBV13 to TRBJ2-1; a possible D gene is TRBD2 (5 bases). Between the trimmed V and J ends, which lost 5 bases and 0 bases, there was a span of 11 bases. The CDR3 extends over 15 amino acids. Germline values: CDR1 PRHDT, CDR2 FYEKMQ (reference sequence). Here the CDR3 reads CASSLRAASYNEQFF. The CDR3 region has the DNA TGTGCCAGCAGCCTGCGGGCCGCCTCCTACAATGAGCAGTTCTTC.

This clonotype was counted at least ten times. The chain is built from TRBV5-1 and TRBJ2-5; 14 positions agree with TRBD2. J was trimmed by 2 bases and V by 2 bases; bases with no gene match: 8. CDR1 is SGHRS and CDR2 is YFSETQ in the germline V gene. This CDR3 spans 18 amino acids. CDR3: CASSFSGTSGSGQETQYF. The CDR3 bases are TGCGCCAGCAGCTTCTCTGGGACTAGCGGGAGCGGGCAAGAGACCCAGTACTTC.

This clonotype has at least ten counts. The chain combines TRBV6-1 with TRBJ1-1; D not resolved. V lost 5 bases and J lost 0, with 19 bases in between. This CDR3 is built from 17 residues. CDR1 and CDR2 (germline): MNHNS, SASEGT. The CDR3 is CASSITQTGFMNTEAFF. CDR3 sequence (DNA): TGTGCCAGCAGTATTACACAAACCGGATTCATGAACACTGAAGCTTTCTTT.

This clonotype appeared many times. V gene TRBV18 combines with J gene TRBJ1-1; maybe TRBD1 (5 bases). The V end lost 2 bases, the J end lost 6 bases, and 10 bases lay between the germline ends. The germline V gene has CDR1 KGHSH and CDR2 LQKENI. CDR3 length: 13 residues. CDR3 protein: CASSPGQGPEAFF. In DNA, the CDR3 is TGTGCCAGCTCACCAGGTCAGGGACCTGAAGCTTTCTTT. Complete variable domain (other parts from reference TRBV18 and TRBJ1-1): NAGVMQNPRHLVRRRGQEARLRCSPMKGHSHVYWYRQLPEEGLKFMVYLQKENIIDESGMPKERFSAEFPKEGPSILRIQQVVRGDSAAYFCASSPGQGPEAFFGQGTRLTVV.

This clonotype was counted a few times. This chain connects TRBV27 to TRBJ2-1; no reliable D call. The CDR3 is 12 residues long. Germline CDR1 MNHEY, CDR2 SMNVEV (reference sequence). The V and J ends lost 7 bases and 5 bases respectively, with 9 bases between them. CDR3 sequence reads: CASTAINNEQFF. The DNA of the CDR3 is TGTGCCAGCACGGCGATCAACAATGAGCAGTTCTTC.

The sample holds many counts of this clonotype. The chain employs TRBV12-3 or TRBV12-4 and TRBJ1-2, with TRBD1 identical over 11 bases. The ends lost 7 bases at V and 5 bases at J; junction bases unmatched: 6. The CDR3 runs to 14 residues. The DNA for the CDR3 is TGTGCCAGCACACCGGGACAGGGGGTTTATGGCTACACCTTC. Protein: CASTPGQGVYGYTF.

At least ten counts were recorded for this clonotype. The genes are TRBV6-2 or TRBV6-3 and TRBJ2-1, with D uncertain. V dropped 4 bases and J dropped 0 bases, with 19 bases sitting between them. The CDR3 is 18 amino acids. The germline gives CDR1 MNHEY, CDR2 SVGEGT. CDR3 amino acids: CASSSSPYGLSSYNEQFF. In DNA form, the CDR3 reads TGTGCCAGCAGTTCCAGTCCCTACGGGTTAAGCTCCTACAATGAGCAGTTCTTC.

This clonotype was seen ten or more times. The chain has TRBV18 and TRBJ2-3, with 13 bases matching TRBD2. V lost 2 bases, J lost 7 bases, and 6 bases stayed unmatched. CDR1 and CDR2 from the germline V gene are KGHSH and LQKENI. This CDR3 has 16 amino acids. As DNA, the CDR3 is TGTGCCAGCTCACCATCCGGACTAGCGGGAGAAAATACGCAGTATTTT. Residues: CASSPSGLAGENTQYF.

The chain recombines TRBV6-2 or TRBV6-3 with TRBJ1-5; D gene unclear. V was trimmed by 8 bases and J by 2 bases, leaving 7 bases between them. Germline lookup yields CDR1 MNHEY and CDR2 SVGEGT. This CDR3 is built from 12 residues. This CDR3 reads CASDQGNQPQHF. CDR3 DNA: TGTGCCAGCGACCAAGGCAATCAGCCCCAGCATTTT.

Ten or more counts support this clonotype. As DNA, the CDR3 is TGTGCCAGCAGCTTGAGGGAGATGCATAATTCACCCCTCCACTTT. Its translation: CASSLREMHNSPLHF. The V call is TRBV11-1, the J call TRBJ1-6; D not resolved. V was trimmed by 3 bases and J by 5 bases, leaving 11 bases between them. The CDR3 spans 15 residues. From germline, CDR1 is SGHAT and CDR2 FQDESV (reference sequence).

This clonotype appeared many times. The chain employs TRBV2 and TRBJ2-1; D may correspond to TRBD1 or TRBD2 (5 bases each). Trimming took 3 bases from V and 5 from J, leaving 14 bases between them. Germline V lookup: CDR1 SNHLY, CDR2 FYNNEI. The length of the CDR3 is 15 residues. The CDR3 DNA reads TGTGCCAGCAGTGAGAGGGGTCAGCCAAACAATGAGCAGTTCTTC. Translating it yields CASSERGQPNNEQFF.

In this sample, this clonotype turned up many times. The chain combines TRBV27 with TRBJ2-1; 14 nucleotides match TRBD2. The CDR3 has 18 amino acids. V was clipped by 7 bases and J by 0 bases; unmatched bases: 8. Germline V gene lookup returns CDR1 MNHEY and CDR2 SMNVEV (reference sequence). The CDR3 DNA follows: TGTGCCAGCAAAGGACTAGCGGGAGGCTCTAGCTCCTACAATGAGCAGTTCTTC. It encodes CASKGLAGGSSSYNEQFF.

This clonotype was counted many times. The chain carries TRBV12-3 or TRBV12-4 and TRBJ2-2; 10 nucleotides line up with TRBD2. CDR3 length: 15 amino acids. Trimming removed 6 bases from V and 5 bases from J; junction bases left unmatched: 6. CDR3 nucleotides: TGTGCCAGCAGCACTAGCGGGGTTGGGACCGGGGAGCTGTTTTTT. Translation gives CASSTSGVGTGELFF.

This clonotype was seen ten or more times. The chain links TRBV7-9 to TRBJ2-7, with 8 bases that match TRBD2. CDR3 size: 12 residues. The V and J ends lost 4 bases and 7 bases, in that order; junction bases with no gene match: 3. Germline CDR1 is SEHNR and CDR2 is FQNEAQ (reference sequence). The chain's CDR3 is CASSSPGGEQYF. CDR3 DNA sequence: TGTGCCAGCAGCTCCCCGGGGGGGGAGCAGTACTTC.

A word on this clonotype: One junction end disagrees with the germline gene, perhaps due to a read error. The gene calls are TRBV19 and TRBJ1-5; no reliable D call. Germline loops: CDR1 LNHDA, CDR2 SQIVND (reference sequence). The CDR3 runs 16 residues. This CDR3 is CASSISRPSSTQPQHF. The CDR3 bases are TGTGCCAGTAGTATATCGAGGCCCTCAAGCACTCAGCCCCAGCATTTT.